This section outlines one T cell receptor beta chain sequence together with its context. A few counts support this clonotype. Its target antigen remains unknown. No much larger clone is present one base from it, and per-base qualities are unavailable. The data were obtained in a study of response to subunit inactivated influenza vaccine (dated by TCRdb to 2016 to 2019). For the study in its entirety: Deep quantitative T cell receptor repertoire profiling was used in the study to track responses to a trivalent subunit inactivated influenza vaccine. Findings and caveats that apply to the study as a whole: The authors suggested that each seasonal influenza vaccination may recruit only a limited number of new T cells.

The CDR3, from cysteine to phenylalanine, totals 15 residues. Only the CDR3 DNA is retained, 45 bases long and in frame from the first base. A distance of 15 bases separates the germline ends of V and J, which lose 6 bases and 4 bases respectively. To prepare the library, RT-PCR was applied. The reads were generated on an Illumina HiSeq 2500. TCRdb passed the public sequencing reads through fastp at Q25 and MiXCR, retaining productive beta sequences. When rows share a CDR3 protein, they turn into one entry using the most common DNA and genes. Across this sample there are approximately 700,000 distinct CDR3 sequences, with approximately 14% seen only once. Together, the top ten hold around a tenth of the sample.

The clonotype comes from a man aged 45 to 65 who received an inactivated influenza vaccine. Donor details come from another sample of the same person, matched by shared clones. This specimen was PBMCs from blood, taken approximately 13 days after vaccination. Recombination connected TRBV12-3 or TRBV12-4 to TRBJ2-2, with a weak D call of TRBD2 (5 bases match). The DNA sequence follows: TGTGCCAGCAGGGAGGCCGGCGAGAGCACCGGGGAGCTGTTTTTT. This codes for CASREAGESTGELFF.